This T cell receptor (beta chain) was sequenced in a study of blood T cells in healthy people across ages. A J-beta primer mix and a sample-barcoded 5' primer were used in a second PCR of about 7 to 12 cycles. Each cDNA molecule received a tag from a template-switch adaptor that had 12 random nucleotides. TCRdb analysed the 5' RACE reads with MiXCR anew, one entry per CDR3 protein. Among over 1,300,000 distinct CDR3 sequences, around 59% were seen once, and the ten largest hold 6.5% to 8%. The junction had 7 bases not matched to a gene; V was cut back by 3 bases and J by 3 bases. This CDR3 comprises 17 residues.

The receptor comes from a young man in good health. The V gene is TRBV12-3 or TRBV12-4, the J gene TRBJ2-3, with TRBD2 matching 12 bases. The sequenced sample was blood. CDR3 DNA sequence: TGTGCCAGCAGTTTCCCCCCTAGCGGGGGGGCGACAGATACGCAGTATTTT. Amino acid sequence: CASSFPPSGGATDTQYF.